This TCR beta chain was sequenced in a study of T cell responses to AZD1222 COVID-19 vaccine. Trimming removed 5 bases from V and 4 bases from J; junction bases left unmatched: 6. There are 15 residues in the CDR3. The germline CDR1 and CDR2 sequences are SGHRS and YFSETQ. Regarding the study as a whole: Spike as a whole was targeted by vaccine-associated CD4 TCRs, dominant at 160-218 and 743-854. Clonal diversity was possibly underestimated, and white British individuals and females predominated among donors. No repertoire was sampled before or during the peak T cell response, only after it.

As regards this clone: Its target is unknown.

This table comes from immunoSEQ multiplex PCR, and its TCRdb copy is limited to in-frame clones, with some not included. This table holds approximately 130,000 clones, over 90% found once. The sequence was collected from an adult in good health. This sequence joins TRBV5-1 and TRBJ1-5, with 10 bases aligning to TRBD1. The material was peripheral blood, obtained on day 0 of AZD1222 vaccination. CDR3 region: CASSPGQGGNQPQHF. As DNA, the CDR3 is TGCGCCAGCAGTCCTGGACAGGGGGGGAATCAGCCCCAGCATTTT. The full variable domain, with the rest looked up from reference TRBV5-1 and TRBJ1-5, is KAGVTQTPRYLIKTRGQQVTLSCSPISGHRSVSWYQQTPGQGLQFLFEYFSETQRNKGNFPGRFSGRQFSNSRSEMNVSTLELGDSALYLCASSPGQGGNQPQHFGDGTRLSIL.